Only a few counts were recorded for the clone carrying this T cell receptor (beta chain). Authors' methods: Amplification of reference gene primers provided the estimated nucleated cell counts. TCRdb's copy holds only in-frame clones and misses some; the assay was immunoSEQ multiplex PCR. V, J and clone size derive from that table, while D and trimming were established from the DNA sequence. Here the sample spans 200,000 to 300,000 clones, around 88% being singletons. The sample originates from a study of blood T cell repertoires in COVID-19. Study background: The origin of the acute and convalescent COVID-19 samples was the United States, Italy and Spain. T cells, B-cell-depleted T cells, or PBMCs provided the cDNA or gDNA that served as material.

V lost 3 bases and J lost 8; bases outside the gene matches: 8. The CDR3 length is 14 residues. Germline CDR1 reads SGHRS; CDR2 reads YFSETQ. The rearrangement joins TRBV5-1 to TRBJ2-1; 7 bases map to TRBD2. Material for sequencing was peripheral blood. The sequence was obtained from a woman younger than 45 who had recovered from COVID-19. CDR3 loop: CASSSRDYLYEQFF. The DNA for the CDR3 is TGCGCCAGCAGCTCGAGGGACTACCTCTATGAGCAGTTCTTC.